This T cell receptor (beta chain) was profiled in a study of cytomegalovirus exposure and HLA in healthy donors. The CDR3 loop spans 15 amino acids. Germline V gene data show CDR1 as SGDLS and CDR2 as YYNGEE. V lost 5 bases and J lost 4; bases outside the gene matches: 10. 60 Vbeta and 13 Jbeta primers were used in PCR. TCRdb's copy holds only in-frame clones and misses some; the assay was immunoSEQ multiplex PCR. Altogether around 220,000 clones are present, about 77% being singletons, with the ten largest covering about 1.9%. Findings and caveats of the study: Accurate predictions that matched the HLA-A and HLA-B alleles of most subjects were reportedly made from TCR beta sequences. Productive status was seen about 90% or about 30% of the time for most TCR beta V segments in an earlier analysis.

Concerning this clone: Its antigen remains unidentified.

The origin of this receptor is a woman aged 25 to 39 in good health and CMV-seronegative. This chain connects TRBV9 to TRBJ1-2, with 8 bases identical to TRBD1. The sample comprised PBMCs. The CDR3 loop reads CASSPVGGTGYGYTF. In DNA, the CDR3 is TGTGCCAGCAGTCCTGTGGGGGGGACAGGCTATGGCTACACCTTC.